A selection of T cell receptor beta chains follows, all from one sample in a study of T cells in Graves' hyperthyroidism and ophthalmopathy. One entry per CDR3 protein, called by TCRdb with MiXCR from the multiplex PCR reads. The sample holds fewer than 500,000 distinct CDR3 sequences; about 14% are singletons and the top ten take around 20%. Sequenced input: blood. The receptor source for this set is a man aged 25-45 years with Graves' hyperthyroidism that later progressed to Graves' ophthalmopathy. Each CDR3 is given with its conserved first and last residue. D genes are given only for firm matches. Clone size is given for some rows only: seen once, a few or many times, or a class if the clone is expanded.

cdr3_length,clone_size,v_call,d_call,j_call,cdr3_aa,cdr3_nt
15,many,TRBV6-1,TRBD2,TRBJ2-1,CASSEEASGGNEQFF,TGTGCCAGCAGTGAAGAGGCTAGCGGGGGTAATGAGCAGTTCTTC
15,-,TRBV5-1,-,TRBJ2-7,CASSPGAASSYEQYF,TGCGCCAGCAGCCCCGGGGCGGCAAGCTCCTACGAGCAGTACTTC
15,-,TRBV6-2/TRBV6-3,TRBD2,TRBJ2-7,CATFGLAGGTYEQYF,TGTGCCACCTTTGGACTAGCGGGGGGAACCTACGAGCAGTACTTC
14,-,TRBV15,-,TRBJ1-5,CATSRDGTLGPQHF,TGTGCCACCAGCAGAGATGGGACACTGGGGCCCCAGCATTTT
15,-,TRBV7-9,TRBD1,TRBJ2-2,CASSWDRGYTGELSF,TGTGCCAGCAGCTGGGACAGGGGGTATACCGGGGAGCTGTCTTTT
14,-,TRBV14,-,TRBJ1-3,CASSYQVSGNTIYF,TGTGCCAGCAGTTACCAGGTCTCTGGAAACACCATATATTTT
15,few,TRBV6-5,TRBD1,TRBJ1-6,CASSDSGTGHSPLHF,TGTGCCAGCAGTGACTCCGGGACAGGGCATTCACCCCTCCACTTT
13,few,TRBV2,-,TRBJ1-6,CASRWDAVSPLHF,TGTGCCAGCAGGTGGGACGCAGTTTCACCCCTCCACTTT
13,-,TRBV20-1,-,TRBJ2-7,CSARETAYYEQYF,TGCAGTGCTCGCGAGACAGCTTACTACGAGCAGTACTTC
14,few,TRBV27,-,TRBJ2-7,CASSIQVSGYEQYF,TGTGCCAGCAGTATACAGGTCTCGGGCTACGAGCAGTACTTC
13,many,TRBV28,-,TRBJ2-7,CASMEVVPYEQYF,TGTGCCAGCATGGAGGTCGTACCCTACGAGCAGTACTTC
14,many,TRBV2,TRBD1,TRBJ2-2,CASSRQGLTGELFF,TGTGCCAGCAGCCGACAGGGGCTCACCGGGGAGCTGTTTTTT
14,few,TRBV11-2,TRBD1,TRBJ1-2,CASSHAGGAYGYTF,TGTGCCAGCAGCCACGCAGGGGGCGCCTATGGCTACACCTTC
13,-,TRBV19,-,TRBJ2-7,CASSIQGPYEQYF,TGTGCCAGTAGTATCCAGGGACCCTACGAGCAGTACTTC
18,-,TRBV6-5,TRBD1,TRBJ2-3,CASGYSAPGGRITDTQYF,TGTGCCAGCGGTTACTCCGCACCAGGGGGTAGAATCACAGATACGCAGTATTTT
17,few,TRBV3-1,TRBD1,TRBJ1-3,CASSQRDRGFSGNTIYF,TGTGCCAGCAGCCAACGGGACAGGGGGTTCTCTGGAAACACCATATATTTT
14,few,TRBV9,-,TRBJ2-7,CASSVEQSSYEQYF,TGTGCCAGCAGCGTAGAACAGAGCTCCTACGAGCAGTACTTC
15,-,TRBV6-1,TRBD2,TRBJ2-3,CASSYSGGQADTQYF,TGTGCCAGCAGTTATAGCGGGGGGCAGGCAGATACGCAGTATTTT
16,many,TRBV28,-,TRBJ2-4,CASSSAPTGTKNIQYF,TGTGCCAGCAGTTCGGCACCTACAGGGACCAAAAACATTCAGTACTTC
11,many,TRBV12-3/TRBV12-4,TRBD1,TRBJ1-2,CATRQGPGYTF,TGTGCCACCCGACAGGGGCCTGGCTACACCTTC
15,-,TRBV6-1,-,TRBJ2-2,CASSDPPPNTGELFF,TGTGCCAGCAGTGACCCCCCCCCAAACACCGGGGAGCTGTTTTTT
14,many,TRBV7-2,TRBD1,TRBJ1-1,CASSLTGYGTEAFF,TGTGCCAGCAGCTTGACAGGGTACGGCACTGAAGCTTTCTTT
14,many,TRBV5-1,TRBD1,TRBJ1-1,CASSSRGRNTEAFF,TGTGCCAGCAGTTCCAGGGGGAGGAACACTGAAGCTTTCTTT
15,many,TRBV12-3/TRBV12-4,-,TRBJ2-1,CASSFPSRISGEQFF,TGTGCCAGCAGTTTTCCAAGTCGGATCAGTGGTGAGCAGTTCTTC
17,few,TRBV5-6,-,TRBJ1-5,CASSLAKGGNAPPAQHF,TGTGCCAGCAGCTTGGCCAAAGGGGGGAATGCGCCTCCCGCCCAGCATTTT
14,many,TRBV12-3/TRBV12-4,TRBD1,TRBJ1-1,CASSLGGGAAEAFF,TGTGCCAGCAGTTTAGGAGGGGGCGCGGCTGAAGCTTTCTTT
14,few,TRBV28,-,TRBJ2-1,CASTLKTNYNEQFF,TGTGCCAGCACCCTAAAGACAAACTACAATGAGCAGTTCTTC
18,few,TRBV28,-,TRBJ2-1,CASSVSPGLRRLYNEQFF,TGTGCCAGCAGTGTTTCCCCGGGACTCCGTCGTCTCTACAATGAGCAGTTCTTC
15,few,TRBV2,-,TRBJ2-2,CARSLEGANTGELFF,TGTGCCAGGTCCCTTGAGGGGGCGAACACCGGGGAGCTGTTTTTT
13,-,TRBV4-1,-,TRBJ1-2,CASSQDAGIGYTF,TGCGCCAGCAGCCAAGATGCCGGGATAGGCTACACCTTC
16,few,TRBV4-1,TRBD1,TRBJ2-1,CASSPYRGQRGNEQFF,TGCGCCAGCAGCCCTTACAGGGGACAGAGGGGAAATGAGCAGTTCTTC
16,-,TRBV4-1,TRBD1,TRBJ2-7,CASSQEEATGSYEQYF,TGCGCCAGCAGCCAAGAGGAGGCGACAGGGAGTTACGAGCAGTACTTC
16,-,TRBV6-1,TRBD2,TRBJ2-1,CASETLAGSSYNEQFF,TGTGCCAGTGAAACCCTAGCGGGGAGCTCCTACAATGAGCAGTTCTTC
16,many,TRBV11-2,-,TRBJ2-5,CASSLVLGSGDGTQYF,TGTGCCAGCAGCTTAGTCTTAGGGTCGGGGGATGGGACCCAGTACTTC
13,many,TRBV18,-,TRBJ1-5,CASSPGVRQPQHF,TGTGCCAGCTCACCTGGGGTGCGTCAGCCCCAGCATTTT
14,many,TRBV2,TRBD1,TRBJ2-5,CASSLIRGPETQYF,TGTGCCAGCAGTCTAATAAGGGGGCCCGAGACCCAGTACTTC
16,-,TRBV9,-,TRBJ1-5,CASSVDGRGGNQPQHF,TGTGCCAGCAGCGTAGATGGCAGGGGAGGCAATCAGCCCCAGCATTTT
14,many,TRBV4-1,-,TRBJ2-5,CASSGPGAWETQYF,TGCGCCAGCAGCGGACCCGGGGCATGGGAGACCCAGTACTTC
14,few,TRBV5-1,-,TRBJ1-2,CASSLLNGAYGYTF,TGCGCCAGCAGCTTGCTAAACGGGGCCTATGGCTACACCTTC
15,few,TRBV5-1,-,TRBJ2-2,CASSLWGSPTGELFF,TGCGCCAGCAGCTTGTGGGGGTCCCCCACCGGGGAGCTGTTTTTT
13,many,TRBV7-2,-,TRBJ2-7,CASSVQGGDEQYF,TGTGCCAGCAGCGTACAGGGTGGGGACGAGCAGTACTTC
16,-,TRBV6-1,TRBD1,TRBJ1-5,CASSLVPGQGNQPQHF,TGTGCCAGCAGTTTAGTTCCGGGACAGGGCAATCAGCCCCAGCATTTT
12,few,TRBV18,-,TRBJ2-5,CASSPFTETQYF,TGTGCCAGCTCACCATTTACAGAGACCCAGTACTTC
14,-,TRBV4-1,TRBD1,TRBJ1-1,CASSRQGRNTEAFF,TGCGCCAGCAGCCGACAGGGTCGGAACACTGAAGCTTTCTTT
12,many,TRBV20-1,TRBD1,TRBJ1-5,CSARDRAWPQHF,TGCAGTGCTAGGGACAGGGCATGGCCCCAGCATTTT
13,many,TRBV2,TRBD1,TRBJ2-1,CASSPDRVNEQFF,TGTGCCAGCAGTCCCGACAGGGTAAATGAGCAGTTCTTC
17,-,TRBV28,-,TRBJ1-4,CASSPLQGEVEGEKLFF,TGTGCCAGCAGTCCCCTCCAGGGAGAAGTAGAGGGTGAAAAACTGTTTTTT
14,-,TRBV25-1,-,TRBJ2-5,CASSDAGVQETQYF,TGTGCCAGCAGTGATGCCGGGGTACAAGAGACCCAGTACTTC
15,many,TRBV2,-,TRBJ1-5,CASSEFGSSNQPQHF,TGTGCCAGCAGTGAATTTGGGTCTAGCAATCAGCCCCAGCATTTT
13,few,TRBV30,-,TRBJ1-2,CAWSVMGYYGYTF,TGTGCCTGGAGTGTAATGGGGTACTATGGCTACACCTTC
17,-,TRBV3-1,-,TRBJ2-1,CASSQDLESGSYNEQFF,TGTGCCAGCAGCCAAGATCTGGAAAGTGGCTCCTACAATGAGCAGTTCTTC
13,many,TRBV20-1,-,TRBJ1-4,CSAIRGPREKLFF,TGCAGTGCTATCCGGGGCCCAAGGGAAAAACTGTTTTTT
13,-,TRBV6-1,-,TRBJ1-2,CASTKDPYVGYTF,TGTGCCAGCACCAAAGACCCGTACGTTGGCTACACCTTC
16,many,TRBV10-1,-,TRBJ2-3,CASSEYRASGTDTQYF,TGCGCCAGCAGTGAGTACCGGGCCTCTGGCACAGATACGCAGTATTTT
15,-,TRBV5-8,-,TRBJ1-5,CASSIRPRSNQPQHF,TGTGCCAGCAGCATCCGACCTAGGAGCAATCAGCCCCAGCATTTT